The 4 T cell receptor beta chains presented below share a single source sample, sequenced in a study of T cell responses to AZD1222 COVID-19 vaccine. Sequencing used immunoSEQ multiplex PCR; TCRdb keeps in-frame clones, though not all of them. The sample yields about 97,000 clones, 70% to 90% seen once. The source material was peripheral blood, sampled on day 0 of AZD1222 vaccination. These receptors all stem from an adult in good health.

The chain employs TRBV30 and TRBJ1-2, with D possibly being TRBD1 (5 bases). The CDR3 length is 11 residues. Trimming removed 7 bases at V and 5 bases at J, with 11 bases between. The germline CDR1 and CDR2 sequences are GTSNPN and SVGIG (reference sequence). The CDR3 region has the DNA TGTGCCTTCGGGACCCTTTATGGCTACACCTTC. Translated: CAFGTLYGYTF. Full variable domain (rest looked up from reference TRBV30 and TRBJ1-2): SQTIHQWPATLVQPVGSPLSLECTVEGTSNPNLYWYRQAAGRGLQLLFYSVGIGQISSEVPQNLSASRPQDRQFILSSKKLLLSDSGFYLCAFGTLYGYTFGSGTRLTVV.

V gene TRBV7-9 combines with J gene TRBJ1-2, with D maybe TRBD1 (6 bases). The germline CDR1 and CDR2 sequences are SEHNR and FQNEAQ (reference sequence). Trimming left V 4 bases short and J 2 bases short, with 17 bases between. The CDR3 length is 16 residues. The CDR3 DNA sequence: TGTGCCAGCAGCTCCATCAGGGAGGGGGTAAACTATGGCTACACCTTC. Residues: CASSSIREGVNYGYTF.

This chain connects TRBV4-3 to TRBJ1-6, with 7 bases matching TRBD1. The CDR3 loop spans 15 amino acids. Germline V gene sequence: CDR1 LGHNA, CDR2 YSLEER. V shed 0 bases, J shed 5 bases, and the junction held 1 base outside the gene matches. The CDR3 bases are TGCGCCAGCAGCCAAGACGGGACAGATAATTCACCCCTCCACTTT. Its translation is CASSQDGTDNSPLHF.

The chain carries TRBV27 and TRBJ2-3; possibly TRBD2 for D (6 bases). Germline CDR1 reads MNHEY; CDR2 reads SMNVEV (reference sequence). With 4 bases removed from V and 0 bases from J, the gap between germline ends came to 14 bases. This CDR3 is built from 16 residues. As DNA, the CDR3 is TGTGCCAGCAGTTACGAGGGGACTTCTAGCACAGATACGCAGTATTTT. It translates to CASSYEGTSSTDTQYF.